This T cell receptor (beta chain) was obtained from a study of blood T cell repertoires in COVID-19. Looking at the study overall: Nucleic acid was either cDNA or gDNA, and it came from T cells, B-cell-depleted T cells, or PBMCs.

Those who participated ranged in age from roughly 18 to 100 years and resided in roughly 26 US areas. Participant reports of clinical history set cohort assignment. Here immunoSEQ multiplex PCR was the method, and the copy in TCRdb shows in-frame clones only, minus some. The repertoire has 250,000 to 300,000 clones, under 90% of them found once; the top ten carry roughly a sixth. The CDR3 length is 18 residues. V shed 0 bases and J 1 base; nucleotides not matched to a gene: 6. CDR1 is SGHNT, CDR2 YYREEE, per germline (reference sequence). The rearrangement links TRBV5-4 to TRBJ2-3, with 12 bases lining up with TRBD2. Sequenced sample: PBMCs or T cells enriched from blood (not recorded which). The TCR sequence derives from a man between 18 and 29 years old who had recovered from COVID-19. The DNA for the CDR3 is TGTGCCAGCAGCTTGGAAGGGACTAGCGGGCCACGCACAGATACGCAGTATTTT. The encoded protein is CASSLEGTSGPRTDTQYF.